In this sample, the clone carrying this T cell receptor (beta chain) turned up a few times. Its specificity is not known. The data originate from a study of response to subunit inactivated influenza vaccine. General observations from the study: Authors suggested that a seasonal influenza vaccination recruits few new T cells each time.

TCRdb processed the RT-PCR reads anew with MiXCR; each CDR3 protein has one entry. The data contain around 580,000 distinct CDR3 sequences, around 15% of them seen just once; the ten biggest clones take up around 10%. CDR3 length equals 16 residues. CDR1 SEHNR and CDR2 FQNEAQ come from the germline V gene (reference sequence). J was trimmed by 6 bases and V by 3 bases; bases with no gene match: 8. The chain recombines TRBV7-9 with TRBJ2-1, with 10 bases that match TRBD1. Specimen: PBMCs from blood, collected roughly 12 days after vaccination. This receptor was taken from a man aged 50 to 59 who received an inactivated influenza vaccine. The CDR3 region is CASSFGLGDRGNEQFF. CDR3 in DNA: TGTGCCAGCAGCTTCGGATTGGGGGACAGGGGCAATGAGCAGTTCTTC.